The 30 T cell receptor beta chains listed next were all sequenced from one sample in a study of cytomegalovirus exposure and HLA in healthy donors. The PCR made use of 60 Vbeta and 13 Jbeta primers. Clones were sequenced by immunoSEQ multiplex PCR, and TCRdb holds only the in-frame ones, with some missing. Of roughly 100,000 clones listed, roughly four fifths are singletons. Specimen: PBMCs. Source of these receptors: a man in his forties in good health and CMV-seronegative.

The V and J genes are TRBV9 and TRBJ2-5, with TRBD1 as a possible D gene (6 bases). Trimming cost V 4 bases and J 0 bases, with 16 bases left between them. The germline V gene encodes CDR1 SGDLS and CDR2 YYNGEE. The CDR3 is 16 residues long. CDR3 DNA sequence: TGTGCCAGCAGCAAAACCTCGGGACAACACCAAGAGACCCAGTACTTC. Encoded protein: CASSKTSGQHQETQYF.

The rearrangement joins TRBV20-1 to TRBJ2-3; D is unclear. Trimming removed 3 bases from V and 7 bases from J, with 5 bases in between. Germline V gene sequence: CDR1 DFQATT, CDR2 SNEGSKA (reference sequence). This CDR3 comprises 10 residues. CDR3 amino acids: CSASLNTQYF. The CDR3 nucleotides read TGCAGTGCTAGTCTAAATACGCAGTATTTT.

The gene calls are TRBV27 and TRBJ1-5; D possibly corresponds to TRBD1 (6 bases). V gave up 2 bases and J gave up 7 bases, with 12 bases separating them. The length of the CDR3 is 14 residues. Germline lookup yields CDR1 MNHEY and CDR2 SMNVEV (reference sequence). DNA of the CDR3: TGTGCCAGCAGTTTAGGGGGGGGCGCCCAGCCCCAGCATTTT. Its protein product is CASSLGGGAQPQHF.

This chain links TRBV11-2 with TRBJ2-7; perhaps TRBD1 as D (6 bases). The CDR3 consists of 14 residues. V lost 1 base and J 6 bases, leaving 13 bases between the germline ends. The germline CDR1 and CDR2 sequences are SGHAT and FQNNGV. The CDR3 coding sequence is TGTGCCAGCAGCTTAGGGAAGGGGGTTGGCGAGCAGTACTTC. Its translation: CASSLGKGVGEQYF.

This clone was seen a few times. V is TRBV10-3 and J is TRBJ1-1, with D hard to call. There are 13 residues in the CDR3. Trimming pared 3 bases from V and 5 bases from J, leaving 10 bases between. Germline lookup yields CDR1 ENHRY and CDR2 SYGVKD. CDR3 coding DNA: TGTGCCATCAGTGAAATCCCTGAGACTGAAGCTTTCTTT. It encodes CAISEIPETEAFF.

This chain uses TRBV4-2 with TRBJ2-3; TRBD2 agrees at 9 bases. Germline assignment: CDR1 LGHNA and CDR2 YNFKEQ. This CDR3 is built from 18 residues. The V gene end was trimmed by 4 bases and the J gene end by 6 bases; junction bases not matched to a gene: 17. Here the CDR3 reads CASSLQPGLAEFADTQYF. DNA of the CDR3: TGTGCCAGCAGCCTTCAACCGGGACTAGCAGAGTTTGCGGATACGCAGTATTTT.

V and J are TRBV5-1 and TRBJ1-2; 7 bases line up with TRBD1. The trim removed 2 bases at V and 4 bases at J, leaving 8 bases unmatched. The CDR3 totals 15 residues. Germline CDR1 and CDR2: SGHRS and YFSETQ. CDR3 in amino acids: CASSLGTGALYGYTF. CDR3 bases: TGCGCCAGCAGCTTAGGAACAGGGGCCCTCTATGGCTACACCTTC.

In its sample, this clone was seen a few times. Here the CDR3 DNA reads TGTGCCTGGAGTGTCCCGGGGTCTGGGGAAAAACTGTTTTTT. Amino acids: CAWSVPGSGEKLFF. The J gene is TRBJ1-4, the V gene TRBV30; no firm D call. V was clipped by 0 bases and J by 8 bases, with 13 bases between them. Looked up from germline, CDR1 is GTSNPN and CDR2 is SVGIG (reference sequence). The CDR3 has 14 residues. The variable domain in full, completed from reference TRBV30 and TRBJ1-4, reads SQTIHQWPATLVQPVGSPLSLECTVEGTSNPNLYWYRQAAGRGLQLLFYSVGIGQISSEVPQNLSASRPQDRQFILSSKKLLLSDSGFYLCAWSVPGSGEKLFFGSGTQLSVL.

The chain has TRBV19 and TRBJ1-1; 9 nucleotides match TRBD1. Per the germline V gene, CDR1 is LNHDA and CDR2 is SQIVND (reference sequence). V dropped 4 bases and J dropped 5; count of bases not matched to a gene: 5. The CDR3 length is 14 residues. DNA of the CDR3: TGTGCCAGTAGTACTGGGACAGGGAAAACTGAAGCTTTCTTT. It translates to CASSTGTGKTEAFF. Full variable domain (missing parts from reference TRBV19 and TRBJ1-1): DGGITQSPKYLFRKEGQNVTLSCEQNLNHDAMYWYRQDPGQGLRLIYYSQIVNDFQKGDIAEGYSVSREKKESFPLTVTSAQKNPTAFYLCASSTGTGKTEAFFGQGTRLTVV.

This clone was counted a few times. The chain uses TRBV6-4 and TRBJ2-3; TRBD2 agrees at 12 bases. The germline V gene has CDR1 MRHNA and CDR2 SNTAGT. The V gene end was trimmed by 5 bases and the J gene end by 6 bases; junction bases not matched to a gene: 3. The CDR3 loop spans 14 amino acids. The CDR3 DNA sequence: TGTGCCAGCAGTCTAGCGGGGGGGCCCGATACGCAGTATTTT. Amino acid sequence: CASSLAGGPDTQYF.

CDR3 residues: CASRASRTENSPLHF. CDR3 DNA: TGTGCCAGCCGCGCGTCACGGACAGAAAATTCACCCCTCCACTTT. The V gene is TRBV6-5, the J gene TRBJ1-6; D is possibly TRBD1 (6 bases). CDR1 MNHEY and CDR2 SVGAGI come from the germline V gene. Trimming left V 8 bases short and J 7 bases short, with 18 bases between. The CDR3 consists of 15 residues.

The J gene is TRBJ2-1, the V gene TRBV11-2, with 7 nucleotides matching TRBD2. The CDR3 totals 13 residues. CDR1 SGHAT and CDR2 FQNNGV come from the germline V gene. The junction had 10 bases not matched to a gene; V was cut back by 3 bases and J by 14 bases. The CDR3 sequence is CASSFTLPSGKFF. The DNA of the CDR3 is TGTGCCAGCAGCTTTACGTTACCTAGCGGCAAGTTCTTC.

This clone was seen only a few times. Other DNA sequences in the same sample also yield this CDR3. The chain recombines TRBV6-5 with TRBJ2-7; TRBD2 agrees at 7 bases. From germline, CDR1 is MNHEY and CDR2 SVGAGI. J lost 1 base, V lost 0 bases, and 0 bases had no gene match. The CDR3 has 14 residues. CDR3 nucleotide sequence: TGTGCCAGCAGTTACTCGGGGGGGTCCTACGAGCAGTACTTC. As protein: CASSYSGGSYEQYF.

This chain joins TRBV25-1 and TRBJ2-2; tentative D call: TRBD1 (6 bases). V was pared by 5 bases and J by 7 bases, with 11 bases between. This CDR3 has 13 residues. Germline V lookup: CDR1 MGHDK, CDR2 SYGVNS. The DNA for the CDR3 is TGTGCCAGCAGTTCACAGGGAATCGGGGAGCTGTTTTTT. It translates to CASSSQGIGELFF.

This clone occurred once. V gene TRBV28 combines with J gene TRBJ1-5, with a weak D call TRBD1 (5 bases). This CDR3 is built from 15 residues. Per germline, CDR1 MDHEN and CDR2 SYDVKM. V shed 3 bases and J shed 2 bases, with 11 bases lying between them. DNA of the CDR3: TGTGCCAGCAGTTTCCTTCAGGGTGGCAATCAGCCCCAGCATTTT. Amino acid sequence: CASSFLQGGNQPQHF.

This clone has just a few counts. V and J are TRBV5-1 and TRBJ2-7, with 10 bases matching TRBD2. Trimming took 0 bases from V and 5 from J; bases not matched to a gene: 5. The CDR3 is 15 amino acids. Looked up from germline, CDR1 is SGHRS and CDR2 is YFSETQ. The CDR3 region is CASSLEGLAFDEQYF. CDR3 nucleotide sequence: TGCGCCAGCAGCTTGGAGGGACTAGCGTTCGACGAGCAGTACTTC.

The chain uses TRBV29-1 and TRBJ2-1; the D gene is possibly TRBD1 (5 bases). CDR3 length: 14 amino acids. Between the trimmed V and J ends, which lost 5 bases and 7 bases, there was a span of 18 bases. The germline V gene has CDR1 SQVTM and CDR2 ANQGSEA. The CDR3 bases are TGCAGCGTTAGACAGAGGCTGGTGATTAATGAGCAGTTCTTC. Its protein is CSVRQRLVINEQFF.

The chain recombines TRBV5-6 with TRBJ2-7, with D hard to call. Trimming removed 2 bases at V and 3 bases at J, with 3 bases between. The CDR3 covers 11 residues. The V gene's germline CDR1 is SGHDT and CDR2 YYEEEE. The CDR3 DNA follows: TGTGCCAGCAGCTTCCTCTACGAGCAGTACTTC. Residues: CASSFLYEQYF. The full variable domain, in which reference TRBV5-6 and TRBJ2-7 provide the parts outside the CDR3, is DAGVTQSPTHLIKTRGQQVTLRCSPKSGHDTVSWYQQALGQGPQFIFQYYEEEERQRGNFPDRFSGHQFPNYSSELNVNALLLGDSALYLCASSFLYEQYFGPGTRLTVT.

CDR3 in amino acids: CASSLDRFRKDGYTF. The CDR3 nucleotides read TGTGCCAGCAGCTTAGATCGTTTCAGAAAAGATGGCTACACCTTC. The V gene is TRBV11-2, the J gene TRBJ1-2, with D hard to call. The CDR3 runs to 15 residues. Germline V gene data show CDR1 as SGHAT and CDR2 as FQNNGV. V lost 0 bases and J 6 bases, leaving 14 bases between the germline ends.

The chain has TRBV7-9 and TRBJ2-3, with D possibly matching TRBD2 (6 bases). The CDR3 covers 19 residues. Trimming cost V 0 bases and J 2 bases, with 21 bases left between them. Per germline, CDR1 SEHNR and CDR2 FQNEAQ (reference sequence). The CDR3 region has the DNA TGTGCCAGCAGCTTAGCGGAGGGGTCCTATAAGGGGCTCACAGATACGCAGTATTTT. Protein product: CASSLAEGSYKGLTDTQYF.

The rearrangement joins TRBV2 to TRBJ2-1, with 16 bases that match TRBD2. The trim removed 4 bases at V and 9 bases at J, leaving 6 bases unmatched. CDR1 and CDR2 from the germline V gene are SNHLY and FYNNEI. The CDR3 loop spans 16 amino acids. CDR3 loop: CASSGSGLAGGVEQFF. The CDR3 region has the DNA TGTGCCAGCAGTGGATCGGGACTAGCGGGGGGGGTTGAGCAGTTCTTC.

This clone was counted once. The chain uses TRBV7-9 and TRBJ2-1; 11 bases are a match to TRBD2. The CDR3 is 16 residues long. Germline V CDR1 and CDR2: SEHNR, FQNEAQ (reference sequence). The trim removed 4 bases at V and 5 bases at J, leaving 7 bases unmatched. The CDR3 nucleotides are TGTGCCAGCAGCTCCTTAGCGGGGGGGCCGGACAATGAGCAGTTCTTC. Its translation is CASSSLAGGPDNEQFF.

The chain has TRBV7-8 and TRBJ2-2, with TRBD1 matching over 9 bases. J lost 4 bases, V lost 5 bases, and 8 bases had no gene match. The CDR3 is made up of 16 amino acids. Germline CDR1 reads SGHVS; CDR2 reads FQNEAQ. The CDR3 region has the DNA TGTGCCAGCAGCCGGACAGGGGTCGGAAGCACCGGGGAGCTGTTTTTT. This gives the protein CASSRTGVGSTGELFF.

This chain joins TRBV2 and TRBJ1-6, with 8 bases fitting TRBD1. CDR1 and CDR2 from the germline V gene are SNHLY and FYNNEI. V gave up 4 bases and J gave up 8 bases; unmatched junction bases: 1. CDR3 length equals 13 residues. The CDR3: CASSGQGHSPLHF. The CDR3 region has the DNA TGTGCCAGCAGTGGACAGGGGCATTCACCCCTCCACTTT.

This clone was found a few times. This sequence joins TRBV7-8 and TRBJ2-7; D call uncertain. CDR1 is SGHVS, CDR2 FQNEAQ, per germline. Trimming removed 6 bases from V and 4 bases from J, with 7 bases in between. The CDR3 contains 11 residues. CDR3 nucleotides: TGTGCCAGCAGACTCGGGTACGAGCAGTACTTC. It translates to CASRLGYEQYF.

J is TRBJ2-3 and V is TRBV6-5; the D gene is possibly TRBD1 (5 bases). The CDR3 has 15 residues. Trimming left V 0 bases short and J 3 bases short, with 10 bases between. Germline V gene sequence: CDR1 MNHEY, CDR2 SVGAGI. The CDR3 here is CASSYSPGKTDTQYF. DNA for the CDR3: TGTGCCAGCAGTTACTCTCCAGGGAAAACAGATACGCAGTATTTT.

The chain employs TRBV4-1 and TRBJ1-1; no clear D. This CDR3 has 14 residues. The germline gives CDR1 MGHRA, CDR2 YSYEKL. V was clipped by 0 bases and J by 1 base, with 6 bases between them. The CDR3 DNA reads as TGCGCCAGCAGCCAAGATACAAAGAACACTGAAGCTTTCTTT. Residues: CASSQDTKNTEAFF.

This chain connects TRBV19 to TRBJ1-1, with D possibly being TRBD1 (5 bases). Germline CDR1 LNHDA, CDR2 SQIVND (reference sequence). The CDR3 contains 14 residues. V was trimmed by 7 bases and J by 7 bases, leaving 19 bases between them. The CDR3 DNA is TGTGCCAGTAAAAAGGGGTGGGCAGCTGATGAAGCTTTCTTT. It yields the protein CASKKGWAADEAFF.

The rearrangement uses TRBV6-6 and TRBJ2-7; 11 bases fit TRBD2. The CDR3 sequence is 15 residues long. V lost 8 bases, J lost 2 bases, and 8 bases stayed unmatched. The germline CDR1 and CDR2 sequences are MNHNY and SVGAGI (reference sequence). In DNA form, the CDR3 reads TGTGCCAGCGAGTTACTAGCGGGGGCCACCTACGAGCAGTACTTC. Amino acid sequence: CASELLAGATYEQYF.

The chain recombines TRBV5-6 with TRBJ2-7; TRBD2 matches at 7 bases. The V gene's germline CDR1 is SGHDT and CDR2 YYEEEE. The CDR3 totals 14 residues. V lost 4 bases, J lost 2 bases, and 6 bases stayed unmatched. CDR3 bases: TGTGCCAGCAGCCCGCCTGGGGGGGCCTACGAGCAGTACTTC. Translation: CASSPPGGAYEQYF.